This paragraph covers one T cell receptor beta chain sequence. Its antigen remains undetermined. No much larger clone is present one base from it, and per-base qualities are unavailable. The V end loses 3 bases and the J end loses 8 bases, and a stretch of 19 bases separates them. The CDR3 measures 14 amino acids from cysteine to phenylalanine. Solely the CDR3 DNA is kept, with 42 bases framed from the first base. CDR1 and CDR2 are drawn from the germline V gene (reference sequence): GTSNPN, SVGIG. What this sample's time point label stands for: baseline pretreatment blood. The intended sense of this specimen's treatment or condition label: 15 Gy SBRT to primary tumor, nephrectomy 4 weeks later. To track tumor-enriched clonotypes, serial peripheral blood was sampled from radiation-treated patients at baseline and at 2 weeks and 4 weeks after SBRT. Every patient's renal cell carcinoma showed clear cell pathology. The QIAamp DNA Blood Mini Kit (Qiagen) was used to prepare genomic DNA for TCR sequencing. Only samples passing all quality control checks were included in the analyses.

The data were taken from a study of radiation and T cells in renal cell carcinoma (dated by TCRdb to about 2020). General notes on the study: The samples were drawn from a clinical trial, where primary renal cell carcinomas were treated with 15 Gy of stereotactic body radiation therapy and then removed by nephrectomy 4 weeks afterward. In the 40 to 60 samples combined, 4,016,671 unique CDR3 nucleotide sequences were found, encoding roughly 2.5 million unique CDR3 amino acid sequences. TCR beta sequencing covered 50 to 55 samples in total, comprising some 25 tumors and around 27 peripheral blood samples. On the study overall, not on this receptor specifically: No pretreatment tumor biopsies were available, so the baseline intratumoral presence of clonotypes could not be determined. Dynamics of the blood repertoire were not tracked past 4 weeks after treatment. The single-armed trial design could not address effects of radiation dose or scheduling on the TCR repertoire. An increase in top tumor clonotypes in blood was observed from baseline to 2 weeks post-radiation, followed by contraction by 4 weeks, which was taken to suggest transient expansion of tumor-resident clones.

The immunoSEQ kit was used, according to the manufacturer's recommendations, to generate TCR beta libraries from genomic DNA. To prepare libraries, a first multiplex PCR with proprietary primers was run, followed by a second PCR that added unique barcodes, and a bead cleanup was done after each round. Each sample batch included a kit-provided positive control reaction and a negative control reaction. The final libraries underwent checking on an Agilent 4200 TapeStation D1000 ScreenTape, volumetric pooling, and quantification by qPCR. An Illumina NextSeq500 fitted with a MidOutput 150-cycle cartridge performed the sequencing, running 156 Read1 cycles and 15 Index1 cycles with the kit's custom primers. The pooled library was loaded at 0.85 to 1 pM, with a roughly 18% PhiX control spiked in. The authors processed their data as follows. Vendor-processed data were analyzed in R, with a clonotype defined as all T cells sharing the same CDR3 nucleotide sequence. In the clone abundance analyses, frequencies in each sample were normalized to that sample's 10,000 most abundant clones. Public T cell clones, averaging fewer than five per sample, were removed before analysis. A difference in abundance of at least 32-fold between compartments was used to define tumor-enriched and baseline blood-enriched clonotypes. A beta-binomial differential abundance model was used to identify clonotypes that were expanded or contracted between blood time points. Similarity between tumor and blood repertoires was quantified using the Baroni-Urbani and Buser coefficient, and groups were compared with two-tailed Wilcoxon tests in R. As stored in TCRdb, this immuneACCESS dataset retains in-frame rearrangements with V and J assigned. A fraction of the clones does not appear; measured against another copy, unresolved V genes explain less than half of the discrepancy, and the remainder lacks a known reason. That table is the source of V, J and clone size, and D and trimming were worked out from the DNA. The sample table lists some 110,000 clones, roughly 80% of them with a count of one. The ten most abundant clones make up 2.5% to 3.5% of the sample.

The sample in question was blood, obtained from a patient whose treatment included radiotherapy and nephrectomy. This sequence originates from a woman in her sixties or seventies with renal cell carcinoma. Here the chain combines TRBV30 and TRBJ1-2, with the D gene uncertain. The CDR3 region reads CAWSALPRVRGYTF. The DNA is TGTGCCTGGAGCGCCCTCCCCCGCGTACGCGGCTACACCTTC.